This T cell receptor beta chain is from a study of blood T cell repertoires in COVID-19. Study-wide background: Samples taken during acute and convalescent COVID-19 were collected in the United States, Italy and Spain.

Per the authors' pipeline: Reference gene primers were amplified, and this amplification served to estimate nucleated cell counts. TCRdb's copy holds only in-frame clones and misses some; the assay was immunoSEQ multiplex PCR. The V and J calls and the clone size are those of that table, but D and trimming were determined from the DNA. The repertoire holds over 200,000 clones, with about 87% as singletons. With V trimmed by 3 bases and J by 5 bases, 9 bases remained unmatched. The CDR3 runs 16 residues. Germline-derived CDR1 and CDR2 are SGHDT and YYEEEE. Across about two dozen US areas, participants ranged in age from about 18 to 90 years.

This receptor was identified in a woman aged 30 to 39 who had been exposed to COVID-19. Sequenced: PBMCs or T cells enriched from blood (not recorded which). This sequence joins TRBV5-6 and TRBJ1-5; TRBD1 matches at 9 bases. The DNA of the CDR3 is TGTGCCAGCAGCTCCGGGACAGGGACCCAGGATCAGCCCCAGCATTTT. Translating gives CASSSGTGTQDQPQHF.